This T cell receptor beta chain is from a study of post-analysis software for immune sequencing data. Across the study: The disease courses covered relapsing-remitting, secondary progressive and progressive-relapsing multiple sclerosis. Study results and caveats: By F measure, samples from a shared preparation batch strongly co-clustered. Comparison of patients with controls showed roughly five TRBV segments more frequent in patients, TRBV5-6, TRBV5-1 and TRBV20-1 among them. Relative to controls, patients with multiple sclerosis showed significantly lower normalized Chao1 diversity.

TCR beta libraries were prepared from cDNA with unique molecular identifiers. Between roughly 0.9 and 11 million T cells gave rise to 500,000 to 600,000 cDNA molecules. TCRdb re-analysed the PCR reads in MiXCR, keeping a single row per CDR3 protein. The sample yields roughly 400,000 distinct CDR3 sequences, approximately 37% seen once. To note about this clonotype: Its antigen is not identified.

Germline CDR1 is GTSNPN and CDR2 is SVGIG (reference sequence). V lost 5 bases, J lost 8 bases, and 18 bases lay in between. The CDR3 covers 14 residues. The clonotype originates from a girl under 10 years old with multiple sclerosis. J is TRBJ1-4 and V is TRBV30, with D perhaps matching TRBD1 (5 bases). Sequenced sample: blood. CDR3 loop: CAWSELGGEEKLFF. CDR3 DNA sequence: TGTGCCTGGTCCGAGCTCGGGGGAGAAGAAAAACTGTTTTTT.